This entry lists 27 T cell receptor beta chains sequenced from one sample in a study of blood T cell repertoires in COVID-19. The table came from immunoSEQ multiplex PCR; TCRdb's copy has only in-frame clones and leaves some out. The sample gives roughly 220,000 clones, almost 90% of which show up once; approximately 15% is in the top ten. The sample comprised PBMCs or T cells enriched from blood (not recorded which). Receptors originate from a woman in her forties or fifties with acute COVID-19.

This clone was detected once. The chain carries TRBV7-2 and TRBJ1-2; TRBD1 aligns across 8 bases. V lost 2 bases to trimming and J lost 5 bases; unmatched junction nucleotides: 7. CDR3 length equals 15 residues. Germline-derived CDR1 and CDR2 are SGHTA and FQGNSA. In nucleotides, the CDR3 is TGTGCCAGCAGCTTAAGACAGGGGAATTGGTATGGCTACACCTTC. This sequence encodes CASSLRQGNWYGYTF.

This chain connects TRBV24-1 to TRBJ2-7, with 10 bases fitting TRBD2. This CDR3 region has 18 residues. Germline CDR1 KGHDR, CDR2 SFDVKD. Losses at the gene ends were 3 bases for V and 2 bases for J; bases not matched to a gene: 12. In DNA form, the CDR3 reads TGTGCCACCAGTGATGGGGTACTAGCGGGAAGACTCCCCTACGAGCAGTACTTC. Amino acids: CATSDGVLAGRLPYEQYF.

This clone occurred a few times. The chain employs TRBV2 and TRBJ2-7; D perhaps matches TRBD2 (6 bases). V was shortened by 1 base and J by 2 bases, with 18 bases between the two germline ends. The germline gives CDR1 SNHLY, CDR2 FYNNEI. This CDR3 has 17 amino acids. CDR3 in amino acids: CASSEGGGWQNPYEQYF. CDR3 in DNA: TGTGCCAGCAGTGAAGGGGGAGGTTGGCAGAATCCCTACGAGCAGTACTTC. The complete variable domain, with remaining parts taken from reference TRBV2 and TRBJ2-7, reads EPEVTQTPSHQVTQMGQEVILRCVPISNHLYFYWYRQILGQKVEFLVSFYNNEISEKSEIFDDQFSVERPDGSNFTLKIRSTKLEDSAMYFCASSEGGGWQNPYEQYFGPGTRLTVT.

The V gene is TRBV2, the J gene TRBJ1-5; D is unresolved. The ends were cut back, 8 bases at V and 4 bases at J, with 12 bases in the middle. CDR1 and CDR2 from the germline V gene are SNHLY and FYNNEI. The CDR3 is 13 amino acids. The CDR3 DNA sequence: TGTGCCAGCGGTTTTCGAGAAAATCAGCCCCAGCATTTT. Its protein is CASGFRENQPQHF. The full variable domain, in which reference TRBV2 and TRBJ1-5 provide the parts outside the CDR3, is EPEVTQTPSHQVTQMGQEVILRCVPISNHLYFYWYRQILGQKVEFLVSFYNNEISEKSEIFDDQFSVERPDGSNFTLKIRSTKLEDSAMYFCASGFRENQPQHFGDGTRLSIL.

The V gene is TRBV19, the J gene TRBJ2-6, with 8 nucleotides matching TRBD1. From germline, CDR1 is LNHDA and CDR2 SQIVND (reference sequence). Trimming took 8 bases from V and 0 from J; bases not matched to a gene: 3. There are 15 residues in the CDR3. The CDR3 loop is CASRDRSSGANVLTF. CDR3 bases: TGTGCCAGTCGGGACAGGAGCTCTGGGGCCAACGTCCTGACTTTC.

V gene TRBV28 combines with J gene TRBJ1-5; TRBD1 aligns across 11 bases. CDR3 size: 15 residues. Per the germline V gene, CDR1 is MDHEN and CDR2 is SYDVKM. V shed 6 bases and J 7 bases; nucleotides not matched to a gene: 8. Here the CDR3 DNA reads TGTGCCAGCAGGGACGGGACAGGGGGGGAACAGCCCCAGCATTTT. This gives the protein CASRDGTGGEQPQHF.

The V gene is TRBV5-1, the J gene TRBJ1-1; 11 bases are shared with TRBD1. Trimming at V came to 6 bases and at J to 4 bases, leaving 8 bases not matched to a gene. CDR1 and CDR2 (germline): SGHRS, YFSETQ. CDR3 size: 15 residues. CDR3 loop: CASTDTGTGGTEAFF. As DNA, the CDR3 is TGCGCCAGCACGGATACCGGGACAGGGGGCACTGAAGCTTTCTTT.

This chain links TRBV6-5 with TRBJ2-1; 7 nucleotides agree with TRBD1. This CDR3 is built from 14 residues. Trimming cost V 4 bases and J 1 base; bases outside gene matches: 1. The germline CDR1 and CDR2 sequences are MNHEY and SVGAGI. The CDR3 region has the DNA TGTGCCAGCAGTTTGGGACAGTCCTACAATGAGCAGTTCTTC. This codes for CASSLGQSYNEQFF.

The rearrangement links TRBV11-2 to TRBJ1-3; a possible D gene is TRBD1 (5 bases). The ends were cut back, 4 bases at V and 0 bases at J, with 16 bases in the middle. Looked up from germline, CDR1 is SGHAT and CDR2 is FQNNGV. The length of the CDR3 is 17 residues. The CDR3 DNA reads as TGTGCCAGCAGCTACCTAGGACGGGGGAGCTCTGGAAACACCATATATTTT. It is translated as CASSYLGRGSSGNTIYF.

The J gene is TRBJ2-5, the V gene TRBV29-1; D gene uncertain. Germline CDR1 and CDR2: SQVTM and ANQGSEA. The V and J ends lost 6 bases and 4 bases respectively, with 12 bases between them. The CDR3 has 12 amino acids. The CDR3 DNA sequence: TGCAGCGTGAATGAGGAGACAGAGACCCAGTACTTC. Translation gives CSVNEETETQYF.

The V call is TRBV9, the J call TRBJ2-6; 10 positions match TRBD2. With V trimmed by 3 bases and J by 3 bases, 9 bases remained unmatched. The CDR3 contains 18 residues. Per the germline V gene, CDR1 is SGDLS and CDR2 is YYNGEE. The CDR3 here is CASSAELAGIGGANVLTF. The CDR3 coding sequence is TGTGCCAGCAGCGCAGAACTAGCGGGAATTGGTGGGGCCAACGTCCTGACTTTC.

The rearrangement links TRBV27 to TRBJ2-2, with 9 bases aligning to TRBD2. V was clipped by 3 bases and J by 3 bases; unmatched bases: 5. Germline CDR1 is MNHEY and CDR2 is SMNVEV (reference sequence). This CDR3 spans 16 amino acids. CDR3 residues: CASSFAGGRYTGELFF. The CDR3 nucleotides are TGTGCCAGCAGTTTCGCGGGGGGGCGATACACCGGGGAGCTGTTTTTT.

The chain recombines TRBV6-4 with TRBJ2-2; weak D call: TRBD2 (6 bases). This CDR3 spans 15 amino acids. Trimming cost V 0 bases and J 6 bases, with 11 bases left between them. In germline, CDR1 is MRHNA, CDR2 SNTAGT. The CDR3 DNA reads as TGTGCCAGCAGTGACTCCGGGGGAGCCCCCGGGGAGCTGTTTTTT. It codes for CASSDSGGAPGELFF.

This rearrangement joins TRBV7-3 to TRBJ2-1; 11 positions agree with TRBD2. The germline V gene has CDR1 SGHTA and CDR2 FQGTGA. The CDR3 loop spans 16 amino acids. J lost 1 base, V lost 6 bases, and 5 bases had no gene match. CDR3 sequence (DNA): TGTGCCAGCAGTCCCGGACTAGCGGGTTCCTACAATGAGCAGTTCTTC. It specifies CASSPGLAGSYNEQFF.

The J gene is TRBJ2-1, the V gene TRBV3-1 (or the pseudogene TRBV3-2); TRBD2 might be the D (6 bases). Germline values: CDR1 LGHDT, CDR2 YNNKEL (reference sequence). This CDR3 has 13 amino acids. V lost 0 bases and J lost 9, with 9 bases in between. The CDR3 nucleotides read TGTGCCAGCAGCCAAGATTGGCGGGGTGAGCAGTTCTTC. It is translated as CASSQDWRGEQFF.

The sample holds a few counts of this clone. The V and J genes are TRBV2 and TRBJ1-5; D might be TRBD1 (5 bases). Deletions cut 7 bases from V and 7 bases from J, with 14 bases between. CDR1 and CDR2 from the germline V gene are SNHLY and FYNNEI. This CDR3 has 13 amino acids. CDR3 protein: CASNGQGRQPQHF. The CDR3 DNA reads TGTGCCAGCAATGGGCAGGGCCGGCAGCCCCAGCATTTT.

V usage is TRBV28 and J usage is TRBJ2-3, with 11 bases aligning to TRBD2. V dropped 5 bases and J dropped 6; count of bases not matched to a gene: 7. Germline CDR1 MDHEN, CDR2 SYDVKM. This CDR3 has 15 residues. The CDR3 loop reads CASSIAGGPGDTQYF. CDR3 in DNA: TGTGCCAGCAGTATAGCGGGAGGGCCAGGGGATACGCAGTATTTT.

The gene calls are TRBV29-1 and TRBJ1-1; no clear D. V was cut by 6 bases and J by 2 bases, with 7 bases left in between. CDR1 is SQVTM and CDR2 is ANQGSEA in the germline V gene. The CDR3 has 11 residues. CDR3 nucleotide sequence: TGCAGCGTCCGGTTCAACACTGAAGCTTTCTTT. It is translated as CSVRFNTEAFF.

This chain uses TRBV4-3 with TRBJ2-3; TRBD1 matches at 11 bases. The CDR3 has 18 amino acids. In germline, CDR1 is LGHNA, CDR2 YSLEER. With 4 bases clipped from V and 2 bases from J, the junction kept 11 bases outside the gene matches. CDR3 in amino acids: CASSPLAGQGVSTDTQYF. The CDR3 bases are TGCGCCAGCAGCCCCCTGGCGGGACAGGGGGTTTCCACAGATACGCAGTATTTT.

The V gene is TRBV18, the J gene TRBJ2-5; the D gene is possibly TRBD2 (6 bases). Germline CDR1 and CDR2: KGHSH and LQKENI. The CDR3 runs to 15 residues. Trimming left V 2 bases short and J 1 base short, with 11 bases between. DNA of the CDR3: TGTGCCAGCTCACCAAACGGGACTCCCCAAGAGACCCAGTACTTC. Translating gives CASSPNGTPQETQYF.

V usage is TRBV12-3 or TRBV12-4 and J usage is TRBJ1-1, with D tentatively TRBD1 (5 bases). V was shortened by 7 bases and J by 5 bases, with 14 bases between the two germline ends. The CDR3 totals 13 residues. The CDR3 DNA is TGTGCCAGCACCGCTTGGGGGGATACTGAAGCTTTCTTT. It encodes CASTAWGDTEAFF.

This sequence joins TRBV6-5 and TRBJ2-1; D possibly corresponds to TRBD1 (8 bases). Germline V gene sequence: CDR1 MNHEY, CDR2 SVGAGI. Deletions cut 5 bases from V and 3 bases from J, with 14 bases between. This CDR3 comprises 15 residues. CDR3 protein: CASSPYRGGYNEQFF. CDR3 nucleotides: TGTGCCAGCAGTCCCTACAGGGGGGGCTACAATGAGCAGTTCTTC.

V usage is TRBV12-3 or TRBV12-4 and J usage is TRBJ1-2; 7 nucleotides match TRBD1. V gave up 6 bases and J gave up 3 bases; unmatched junction bases: 4. The CDR3 runs to 13 residues. The CDR3 bases are TGTGCCAGCAGGACGGGACAGCACTATGGCTACACCTTC. It is translated as CASRTGQHYGYTF.

The CDR3 loop is CASSYRDRGQLNTEAFF. The CDR3 region has the DNA TGTGCCAGCAGTTACCGGGACAGGGGGCAGCTGAACACTGAAGCTTTCTTT. The V gene is TRBV28, the J gene TRBJ1-1; 12 bases are shared with TRBD1. The V gene end was trimmed by 4 bases and the J gene end by 0 bases; junction bases not matched to a gene: 6. CDR3 size: 17 residues. Germline assignment: CDR1 MDHEN and CDR2 SYDVKM.

V and J are TRBV5-1 and TRBJ2-7; 7 bases map to TRBD2. Trimming cost V 0 bases and J 0 bases; bases outside gene matches: 9. The CDR3 sequence is 17 residues long. Germline V gene lookup returns CDR1 SGHRS and CDR2 YFSETQ. CDR3: CASSLEGAAGISYEQYF. The CDR3 region has the DNA TGCGCCAGCAGCTTGGAAGGTGCAGCGGGAATCTCCTACGAGCAGTACTTC.

The rearrangement joins TRBV7-8 to TRBJ2-7, with 11 positions matching TRBD2. Germline V gives CDR1 SGHVS, CDR2 FQNEAQ. CDR3 length: 15 amino acids. The V and J ends lost 0 bases and 3 bases, in that order; junction bases with no gene match: 1. CDR3 in amino acids: CASSLALAGGYEQYF. The CDR3 bases are TGTGCCAGCAGCTTAGCGCTAGCGGGAGGCTACGAGCAGTACTTC.

V usage is TRBV11-2 and J usage is TRBJ1-1, with 8 bases that match TRBD1. The CDR3 contains 13 residues. Trimming took 7 bases from V and 7 from J; bases not matched to a gene: 8. Germline V CDR1 and CDR2: SGHAT, FQNNGV. The CDR3 nucleotides are TGTGCCAGCACCCGACAGGGGAATGTTGAAGCTTTCTTT. Translating it yields CASTRQGNVEAFF.